Following are 12 T cell receptor beta chains from one sample sequenced in a study of CD8 T cells in Susac syndrome. The RNA input was about 0.5 to 1 ug, and it was reverse transcribed with random hexamers. TCRdb re-called the immunoSEQ multiplex PCR reads with MiXCR, one entry per CDR3 protein. Of about 170,000 distinct CDR3 sequences detected, 90% to 96% appear once; the ten largest clones hold 0.095% to 0.15%. Material for sequencing was CD4+ T cells from PBMCs. Source of these receptors: a human donor with Susac syndrome.

The V and J genes are TRBV6-5 and TRBJ2-1, with TRBD2 matching 7 bases. With V trimmed by 5 bases and J by 0 bases, 4 bases remained unmatched. Germline V gene data show CDR1 as MNHEY and CDR2 as SVGAGI. This CDR3 has 15 amino acids. CDR3 DNA: TGTGCCAGCAGTCGAGCGGGGACCTCCTACAATGAGCAGTTCTTC. Its protein is CASSRAGTSYNEQFF.

This chain connects TRBV3-1 to TRBJ2-2; 8 positions agree with TRBD1. The CDR3 totals 15 residues. Germline trimming cut 1 base from V and 7 bases from J; bases unmatched to any gene: 5. The V gene's germline CDR1 is LGHDT and CDR2 YNNKEL (reference sequence). The CDR3 spells CASSQVNRGVGELFF. CDR3 nucleotide sequence: TGTGCCAGCAGCCAAGTAAACAGGGGGGTCGGGGAGCTGTTTTTT.

This chain connects TRBV30 to TRBJ1-4, with 8 bases fitting TRBD1. From germline, CDR1 is GTSNPN and CDR2 SVGIG (reference sequence). The CDR3 is 13 residues long. Trimming cost V 4 bases and J 8 bases; bases outside gene matches: 6. As DNA, the CDR3 is TGTGCCTGGAACACAGGGGGAGCGGAAAAACTGTTTTTT. It translates to CAWNTGGAEKLFF.

The chain uses TRBV29-1 and TRBJ2-1; D is perhaps TRBD1 or TRBD2 (5 bases each). V was cut by 7 bases and J by 10 bases, with 17 bases left in between. The CDR3 sequence is 12 residues long. Germline V gene lookup returns CDR1 SQVTM and CDR2 ANQGSEA. The CDR3 loop is CSAGPHQREQFF. CDR3 sequence (DNA): TGCAGCGCGGGACCGCATCAAAGGGAGCAGTTCTTC.

The chain recombines TRBV18 with TRBJ2-1; D unresolved. The V end was cut by 2 bases, the J end by 3 bases, with 5 bases between. Germline V CDR1 and CDR2: KGHSH, LQKENI. This CDR3 is built from 13 residues. The CDR3 loop is CASSPANYNEQFF. The CDR3 DNA follows: TGTGCCAGCTCACCAGCGAACTACAATGAGCAGTTCTTC.

The chain uses TRBV9 and TRBJ1-3; TRBD1 is a possible D gene (5 bases). CDR1 SGDLS and CDR2 YYNGEE come from the germline V gene. This CDR3 region has 15 residues. V shed 0 bases and J shed 4 bases, with 11 bases lying between them. The CDR3 DNA is TGTGCCAGCAGCGTAGACGGGGCGGCGGGAAACACCATATATTTT. Protein sequence: CASSVDGAAGNTIYF.

The chain links TRBV24-1 to TRBJ2-1, with TRBD1 matching over 9 bases. Germline CDR1 and CDR2: KGHDR and SFDVKD. This CDR3 has 14 residues. J gave up 3 bases and V 9 bases, and 5 bases lay outside the gene matches. DNA for the CDR3: TGTGCCACCCGCGGGACAGGGAACTACAATGAGCAGTTCTTC. Amino acids: CATRGTGNYNEQFF.

The chain has TRBV28 and TRBJ2-5; 8 bases line up with TRBD2. Germline CDR1 MDHEN, CDR2 SYDVKM. The V gene end was trimmed by 7 bases and the J gene end by 2 bases; junction bases not matched to a gene: 9. The CDR3 has 15 residues. CDR3 in amino acids: CASNFRAGAQETQYF. The CDR3 DNA follows: TGTGCCAGCAACTTCAGAGCGGGAGCTCAAGAGACCCAGTACTTC.

V is TRBV5-6 and J is TRBJ2-7; D ambiguous. This CDR3 has 14 amino acids. Per the germline V gene, CDR1 is SGHDT and CDR2 is YYEEEE. Between the trimmed V and J ends, which lost 0 bases and 4 bases, there was a span of 11 bases. CDR3 coding DNA: TGTGCCAGCAGCTTGGTGAGCACACTATACGAGCAGTACTTC. It encodes CASSLVSTLYEQYF.

The chain carries TRBV11-2 and TRBJ2-2; 7 nucleotides line up with TRBD2. J was trimmed by 5 bases and V by 8 bases; bases with no gene match: 11. This CDR3 contains 15 residues. Germline V gives CDR1 SGHAT, CDR2 FQNNGV. In nucleotides, the CDR3 is TGTGCCAGCGTGCCCGGGACTACAATAACCGGGGAGCTGTTTTTT. Its protein product is CASVPGTTITGELFF.

The rearrangement links TRBV4-3 to TRBJ2-5, with D perhaps matching TRBD1 or TRBD2 (5 bases each). The V end lost 8 bases, the J end lost 5 bases, and 18 bases lay between the germline ends. CDR3 size: 14 residues. Germline loops: CDR1 LGHNA, CDR2 YSLEER. The CDR3 here is CASARGAGGETQYF. The CDR3 DNA reads as TGCGCCAGCGCTCGAGGGGCTGGCGGGGAGACCCAGTACTTC.

Here the CDR3 DNA reads TGTGCCAGCAGCCCGAGGGGGACAGGCACAGATACGCAGTATTTT. This encodes CASSPRGTGTDTQYF. V is TRBV7-9 and J is TRBJ2-3; 7 positions agree with TRBD1. Looked up from germline, CDR1 is SEHNR and CDR2 is FQNEAQ (reference sequence). The CDR3 has 15 amino acids. The V and J ends lost 5 bases and 1 base, in that order; junction bases with no gene match: 6.